The following is a T cell receptor (beta chain) sequence with its context. Its antigen remains unknown. This sample is part of a study of T cell responses to AZD1222 COVID-19 vaccine. This CDR3 contains 13 residues. V was cut by 6 bases and J by 4 bases, with 12 bases left in between. In germline, CDR1 is SEHNR, CDR2 FQNEAQ (reference sequence). General observations from the study: Nearly half of the spike-specific TCRs reportedly recognize variant regions that carry no mutations. Receipt of two AZD1222 doses was followed by a rise in Spike-specific TCR breadth and depth.

Using immunoSEQ multiplex PCR, the repertoire was profiled, and TCRdb retains in-frame clones only, with some absent. The data hold around 120,000 clones, with 88% observed a single time. The sequence came from an adult in good health. The V and J genes are TRBV7-9 and TRBJ1-1; D may be TRBD1 (6 bases). The sample in question was peripheral blood, obtained on day 0 of AZD1222 vaccination. CDR3 nucleotide sequence: TGTGCCAGCAGGGACACAGGGTCCACTGAAGCTTTCTTT. Translating it yields CASRDTGSTEAFF.